One sample yielded the 3 T cell receptor beta chains listed below, sequenced in a study of regulatory T cells in long-lasting Graves disease. TCR beta libraries were built with iRepertoire HTBI primers and Arm-PCR of CDR3 regions. TCRdb independently ran MiXCR on the multiplex PCR reads; one entry per CDR3 protein. The sample lists 250,000 to 400,000 distinct CDR3 sequences, roughly 18% seen once, with less than 45% in the top ten. Stated time point: newly diagnosed GD, antithyroid drugs for less than 3 months. From PBMCs, RNA was extracted and then used to make the TCR library. The material was peripheral blood mononuclear cells (PBMCs), obtained at new diagnosis, from a patient treated with antithyroid drugs. The receptor set was obtained from a female donor with Graves disease.

V and J are TRBV20-1 and TRBJ2-5, with 10 bases that match TRBD2. Germline values: CDR1 DFQATT, CDR2 SNEGSKA (reference sequence). V shed 1 base and J 3 bases; nucleotides not matched to a gene: 17. The CDR3 has 19 amino acids. The DNA for the CDR3 is TGCAGTGCTAGAGCCCTGGGGGTAGCGGGAGGATTGGCGGAAGAGACCCAGTACTTC. It specifies CSARALGVAGGLAEETQYF.

This clonotype was found many times. This rearrangement joins TRBV11-2 to TRBJ2-4; D is possibly TRBD1 (6 bases). Per the germline V gene, CDR1 is SGHAT and CDR2 is FQNNGV. Trimming took 4 bases from V and 1 from J, leaving 11 bases between them. The CDR3 sequence is 15 residues long. CDR3 sequence (DNA): TGTGCCAGCAGCTCTTACAGGGCTGCCAAAAACATTCAGTACTTC. It is translated as CASSSYRAAKNIQYF.

This clonotype was counted ten times or more. The CDR3 here is CASSLTRVPYNEQFF. CDR3 sequence (DNA): TGTGCCAGCAGTCTGACGAGGGTACCCTACAATGAGCAGTTCTTC. This chain links TRBV6-1 with TRBJ2-1; perhaps TRBD2 as D (5 bases). This CDR3 comprises 15 residues. From germline, CDR1 is MNHNS and CDR2 SASEGT. Trimming pared 5 bases from V and 2 bases from J, leaving 13 bases between.